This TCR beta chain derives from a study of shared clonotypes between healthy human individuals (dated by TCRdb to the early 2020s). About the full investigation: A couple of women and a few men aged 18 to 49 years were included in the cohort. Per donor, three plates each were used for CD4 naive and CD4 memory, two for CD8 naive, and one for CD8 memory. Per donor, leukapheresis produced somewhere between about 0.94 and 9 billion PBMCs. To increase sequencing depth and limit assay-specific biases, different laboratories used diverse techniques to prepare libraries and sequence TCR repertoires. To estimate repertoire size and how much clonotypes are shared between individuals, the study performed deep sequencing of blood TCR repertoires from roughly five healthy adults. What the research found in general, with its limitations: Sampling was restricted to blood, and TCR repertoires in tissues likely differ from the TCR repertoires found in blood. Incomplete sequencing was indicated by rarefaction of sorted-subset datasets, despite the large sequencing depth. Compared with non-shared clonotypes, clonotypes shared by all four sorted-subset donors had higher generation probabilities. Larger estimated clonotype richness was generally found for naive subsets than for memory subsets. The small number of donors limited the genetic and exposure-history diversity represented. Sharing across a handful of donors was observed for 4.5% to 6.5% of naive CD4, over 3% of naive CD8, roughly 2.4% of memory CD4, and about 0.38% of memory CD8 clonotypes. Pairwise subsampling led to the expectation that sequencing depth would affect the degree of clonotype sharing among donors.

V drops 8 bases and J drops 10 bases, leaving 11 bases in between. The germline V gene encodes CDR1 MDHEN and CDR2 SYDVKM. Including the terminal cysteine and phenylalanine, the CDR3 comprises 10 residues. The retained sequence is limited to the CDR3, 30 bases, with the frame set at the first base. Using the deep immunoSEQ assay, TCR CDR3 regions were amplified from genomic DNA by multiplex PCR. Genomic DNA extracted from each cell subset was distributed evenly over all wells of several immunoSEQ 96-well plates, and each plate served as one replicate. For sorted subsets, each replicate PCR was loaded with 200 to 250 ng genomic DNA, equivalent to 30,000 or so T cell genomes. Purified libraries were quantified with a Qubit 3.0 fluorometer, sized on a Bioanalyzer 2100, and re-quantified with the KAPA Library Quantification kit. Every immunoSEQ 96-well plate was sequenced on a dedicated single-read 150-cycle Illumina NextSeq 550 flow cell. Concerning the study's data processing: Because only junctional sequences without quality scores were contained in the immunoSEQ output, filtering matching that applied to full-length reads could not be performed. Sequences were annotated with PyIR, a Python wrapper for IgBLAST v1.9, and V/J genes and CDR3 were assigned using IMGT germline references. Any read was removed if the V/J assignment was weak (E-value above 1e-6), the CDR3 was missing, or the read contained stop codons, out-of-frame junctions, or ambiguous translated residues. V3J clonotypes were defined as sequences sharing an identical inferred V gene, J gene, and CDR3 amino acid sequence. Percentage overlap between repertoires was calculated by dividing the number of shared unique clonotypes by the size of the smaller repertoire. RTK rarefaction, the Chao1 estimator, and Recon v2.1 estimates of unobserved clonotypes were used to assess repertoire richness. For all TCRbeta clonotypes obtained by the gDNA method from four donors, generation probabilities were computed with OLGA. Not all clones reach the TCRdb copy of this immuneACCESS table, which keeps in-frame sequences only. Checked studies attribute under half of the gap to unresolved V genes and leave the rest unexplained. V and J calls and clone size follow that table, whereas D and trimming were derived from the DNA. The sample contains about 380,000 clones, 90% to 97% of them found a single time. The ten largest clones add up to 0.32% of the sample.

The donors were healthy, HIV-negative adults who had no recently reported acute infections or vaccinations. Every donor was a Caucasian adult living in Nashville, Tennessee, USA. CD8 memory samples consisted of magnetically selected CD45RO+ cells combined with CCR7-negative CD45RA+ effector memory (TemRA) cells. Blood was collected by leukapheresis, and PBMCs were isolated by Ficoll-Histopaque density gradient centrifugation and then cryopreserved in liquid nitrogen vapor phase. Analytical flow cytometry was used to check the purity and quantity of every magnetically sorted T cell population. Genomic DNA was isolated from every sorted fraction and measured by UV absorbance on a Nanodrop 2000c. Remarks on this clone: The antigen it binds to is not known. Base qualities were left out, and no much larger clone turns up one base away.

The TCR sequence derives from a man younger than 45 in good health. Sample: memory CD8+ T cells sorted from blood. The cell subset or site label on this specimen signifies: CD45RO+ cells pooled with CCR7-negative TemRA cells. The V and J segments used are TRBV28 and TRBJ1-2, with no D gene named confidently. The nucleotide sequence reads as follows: TGTGCCAGCTTCCGGACCTCCTACACCTTC. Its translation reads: CASFRTSYTF.